This TCR beta chain was identified during a study of T-cell reconstitution after alpha-beta-depleted transplantation in children. In the case of this clonotype: What it binds is not known.

V shed 7 bases and J 0 bases; nucleotides not matched to a gene: 19. CDR3 size: 20 residues. As it was prepared, the TCRbeta library received unique molecular identifiers. TCRdb reprocessed the PCR reads with MiXCR, giving one entry per CDR3 protein. The sample consists of about 580,000 distinct CDR3 sequences, about 21% of them appearing once. Study-level points and caveats: Two months or so post-transplant, alpha-beta T cells reportedly derived from several hundred expanded graft clones. Newly generated T cells supplied most T-cell counts and diversity one year post-transplant. Surviving recipient cells, namely T cells and thymic progenitors, were the source of high day-60 TCRbeta diversity in some patients.

The sample was PBMCs, mostly from graft donor cells, taken 360 days after TCRalphabeta/CD19-depleted stem cell transplant. The chain has TRBV12-3 or TRBV12-4 and TRBJ2-7, with TRBD2 matching over 12 bases. The TCR sequence derives from a boy under two years old who had a stem cell transplant for acute myeloid leukemia, so the T cells may come from the graft donor. CDR3 DNA: TGTGCCAGCAACCCGCGCCCACGACTAGCGGGGGTCTTTAACTCCTACGAGCAGTACGTC. This translates into CASNPRPRLAGVFNSYEQYV.